Shown below are 2 T cell receptor beta chains from a single sample sequenced in a study of blood T cells in healthy people across ages. Next came a second PCR, run for about 6 to 11 cycles, which used a sample-barcoded 5' primer along with a J-beta primer mix. TCRdb ran MiXCR on the 5' RACE reads and lists one entry per CDR3 protein. The sample holds about 1.5 million distinct CDR3 sequences, roughly 43% seen once. The sequencing sample was made of blood. The receptors derive from a woman aged 18-35 years in good health.

The rearrangement joins TRBV6-1 to TRBJ1-1; a possible D gene is TRBD1 (6 bases). The germline V gene has CDR1 MNHNS and CDR2 SASEGT. The CDR3 extends over 14 amino acids. V was shortened by 6 bases and J by 5 bases, with 16 bases between the two germline ends. The CDR3 loop is CASSEYRVLTEAFF. CDR3 sequence (DNA): TGTGCCAGCAGCGAATACAGGGTCCTAACTGAAGCTTTCTTT.

In its sample, this clonotype was seen a few times. The chain recombines TRBV6-1 with TRBJ2-5; D perhaps matches TRBD1 (5 bases). V lost 4 bases and J lost 4, with 10 bases in between. Per germline, CDR1 MNHNS and CDR2 SASEGT. CDR3 size: 13 residues. CDR3 sequence: CASSGGLSETQYF. The CDR3 DNA sequence: TGTGCCAGCAGTGGGGGCCTCTCAGAGACCCAGTACTTC.